This T cell receptor beta chain was recovered during a study of T cells in Graves' hyperthyroidism and ophthalmopathy. About the research overall: The authors collected peripheral blood at initial diagnosis, before any treatment.

The CDR3 totals 13 residues. CDR1 is SNHLY, CDR2 FYNNEI, per germline. V lost 8 bases and J 2 bases, leaving 11 bases between the germline ends. There were TCR beta CDR3 regions amplified from RNA transcripts. First-round RT-PCR with HTBI primers amplified the TCR CDR3 region. TCRdb reanalysed the multiplex PCR reads using MiXCR and keeps one entry per CDR3 protein. The sample lists hundreds of thousands of distinct CDR3 sequences; over 11% were seen once. This clonotype originated in a woman aged 25 to 39 with Graves' hyperthyroidism. This chain uses TRBV2 with TRBJ2-3; the D gene could be TRBD1 or TRBD2 (5 bases each). Sample: blood. CDR3 nucleotide sequence: TGTGCCAGCGTTGAGGGGCACACAGATACGCAGTATTTT. Translation: CASVEGHTDTQYF.